A single TCR beta chain is shown here with its context. The antigen remains undetermined. The V end lost 2 bases, the J end lost 10 bases, and 12 bases lay between the germline ends. The V gene's germline CDR1 is MNHNS and CDR2 SASEGT. This CDR3 is 14 amino acids long. Stated treatment: approximately nine-day PBMC culture with coronavirus spike peptide pools or control peptides (ViraFEST assay). The sample belongs to a study of vaccination and CD4 T cells after COVID-19. The Oncomine TCR Beta short-read assay sequenced DNA from cultured CD4+ T cells. TCRdb redid the calling of the PCR reads with MiXCR, one entry per CDR3 protein. The table has around 25,000 distinct CDR3 sequences, approximately 67% seen once.

The receptor comes from a human donor who received a COVID-19 vaccine. The genes are TRBV6-1 and TRBJ1-6; TRBD1 might be the D (6 bases). Sequencing was performed on CD4+ T cells from blood, cultured in vitro, taken after SARS-CoV-2 vaccination. CDR3 loop: CASSEIQGGSPLHF. The CDR3 nucleotides are TGTGCCAGCAGTGAAATACAGGGAGGATCACCCCTCCACTTT.